This passage covers 27 T cell receptor beta chains from one sample sequenced in a study of molecular identifiers for immune sequencing clone quantification (dated by TCRdb to between 2017 and 2018). Preparation of the library involved PCR. The reads were generated on a NextSeq 500. The raw public data were reprocessed by TCRdb itself: fastp quality trimming at Q25, MiXCR clonotype calling, in-frame beta chains only. Duplicate CDR3 protein sequences are folded into a single record with the most common DNA and genes. The sample records approximately 550,000 distinct CDR3 sequences, 25% of which are singletons. Around 0.79% of the sample rests with the top ten. The sample was naive CD8+ T cells from blood, with Jurkat cell RNA spiked in. This sample's cell subset or site label indicates: FACS-sorted CD8+CD4-CCR7+CD45RA+ naive T cells. The receptor source for this set is a human donor in good health. Some libraries in this study had Jurkat cell RNA spiked in.

This clonotype appeared a few times. The chain employs TRBV30 and TRBJ2-1; TRBD2 matches at 10 bases. The trim removed 2 bases at V and 3 bases at J, leaving 4 bases unmatched. CDR1 GTSNPN and CDR2 SVGIG come from the germline V gene (reference sequence). This CDR3 has 15 residues. CDR3 bases: TGTGCCTGGAGTTGGACTAGCGGATTCTACAATGAGCAGTTCTTC. Its translation: CAWSWTSGFYNEQFF.

This clonotype was counted only a few times. V and J are TRBV10-2 and TRBJ1-5, with D possibly TRBD1 on 5 matching bases. Germline V gene lookup returns CDR1 WSHSY and CDR2 SAAADI. Trimming pared 7 bases from V and 4 bases from J, leaving 11 bases between. The CDR3 spans 13 residues. The CDR3 nucleotides read TGCGCCAGCAATGGGGGAGGAAATCAGCCCCAGCATTTT. It yields the protein CASNGGGNQPQHF.

For this clonotype: A junction end diverges from the germline sequence, so it may reflect a read error. This sequence joins TRBV7-9 and TRBJ2-3; 13 nucleotides match TRBD2. CDR3 length: 15 residues. The germline CDR1 and CDR2 sequences are SEHNR and FQNEAQ (reference sequence). For the CDR3, the DNA is TGTGCCAGCAGAAGACTAGCGGGAGGCACAGCTACGCAGTATTTT. Translating gives CASRRLAGGTATQYF.

This clonotype was seen ten or more times. This sequence joins TRBV7-9 and TRBJ2-7; unclear D gene. The CDR3 is made up of 12 amino acids. The V end was cut by 5 bases, the J end by 4 bases, with 9 bases between. Germline CDR1 is SEHNR and CDR2 is FQNEAQ (reference sequence). The CDR3, as DNA: TGTGCCAGCAGCAAAAGAGGATACGAGCAGTACTTC. Its translation: CASSKRGYEQYF.

There are many counts of this clonotype. V is TRBV6-2 or TRBV6-3 and J is TRBJ2-1, with 7 bases aligning to TRBD2. The CDR3 consists of 16 residues. In germline, CDR1 is MNHEY, CDR2 SVGEGT. The J segment lost 7 bases and the V segment lost 0 bases, leaving 9 bases of the junction unmatched. CDR3 sequence: CASSYSAGEKVNEQFF. The CDR3 region has the DNA TGTGCCAGCAGTTACTCTGCGGGAGAAAAGGTAAATGAGCAGTTCTTC.

This clonotype was observed a handful of times. The rearrangement links TRBV28 to TRBJ2-7; TRBD2 might be the D (5 bases). The germline V gene encodes CDR1 MDHEN and CDR2 SYDVKM. Trimming removed 1 base at V and 3 bases at J, with 10 bases between. This CDR3 is built from 14 residues. In nucleotides, the CDR3 is TGTGCCAGCAGTTTATTGGAGGACCTCTACGAGCAGTACTTC. Protein sequence: CASSLLEDLYEQYF.

About this clonotype itself: A read error may explain this, as a much larger clone is one base away. The rearrangement uses TRBV20-1 and TRBJ1-6; 9 bases align to TRBD1. The germline V gene encodes CDR1 DFQATT and CDR2 SNEGSKA (reference sequence). CDR3 length: 13 amino acids. The DNA for the CDR3 is TGCAGTGCGGGGACAGGGCTTGATTCACCCTTCCACTTT. This codes for CSAGTGLDSPFHF.

This clonotype was counted ten times or more. The rearrangement links TRBV29-1 to TRBJ2-3; no clear D. V was trimmed by 2 bases and J by 12 bases, leaving 15 bases between them. From germline, CDR1 is SQVTM and CDR2 ANQGSEA. This CDR3 has 12 amino acids. This CDR3 reads CSVETQPIYQYF. The CDR3 nucleotides are TGCAGCGTTGAAACCCAGCCTATATATCAGTATTTT.

To note about this clonotype: A much larger clonotype is one base distant, so this may be a read error. The V and J genes are TRBV27 and TRBJ1-1; D not certain. Germline-derived CDR1 and CDR2 are MNHEY and SMNVEV (reference sequence). This CDR3 contains 13 residues. The CDR3 nucleotides are TGTGCCAGCGGTTTATGGCCAAACACTGAAGCTTTCTTT. The encoded protein is CASGLWPNTEAFF.

This clonotype appeared a few times. The chain combines TRBV2 with TRBJ1-4, with a weak D call TRBD1 (5 bases). The CDR3 sequence is 16 residues long. Germline V gives CDR1 SNHLY, CDR2 FYNNEI. The V gene lost 2 bases and the J gene lost 5 bases, with 15 bases spanning the gap. The DNA for the CDR3 is TGTGCCAGCAGTGAAACGCTCAGGGACGCGAATGAAAAACTGTTTTTT. Protein product: CASSETLRDANEKLFF.

This chain connects TRBV12-3 or TRBV12-4 to TRBJ1-5; maybe TRBD1 (6 bases). V lost 4 bases, J lost 0 bases, and 7 bases lay in between. The CDR3 runs 14 residues. The CDR3 DNA sequence: TGTGCCAGCAGTTGGACAGCTAGCAATCAGCCCCAGCATTTT. As protein: CASSWTASNQPQHF.

The table lists this clonotype with a count of one. A read error may explain this, as a much larger clone is one base away. V and J are TRBV4-3 and TRBJ2-7; D is perhaps TRBD1 or TRBD2 (6 bases each). Looked up from germline, CDR1 is LGHNA and CDR2 is YSLEER. V was cut by 0 bases and J by 2 bases, with 14 bases left in between. The CDR3 has 16 residues. CDR3 sequence reads: CASSQDARGPPYEQYF. CDR3 nucleotide sequence: TGCGCCAGCAGCCAAGATGCACGGGGGCCCCCCTACGAGCAGTACTTC.

Only a few counts were recorded for this clonotype. The chain uses TRBV7-8 and TRBJ2-5; TRBD2 agrees at 8 bases. The CDR3 contains 16 residues. The germline V gene encodes CDR1 SGHVS and CDR2 FQNEAQ. With 3 bases clipped from V and 0 bases from J, the junction kept 6 bases outside the gene matches. CDR3 amino acids: CASSFGGGTYQETQYF. In DNA, the CDR3 is TGTGCCAGCAGCTTTGGCGGGGGGACGTACCAAGAGACCCAGTACTTC.

The chain joins TRBV18 to TRBJ2-5; possible D gene TRBD2, 6 bases. The CDR3 has 15 residues. Trimming took 6 bases from V and 2 from J, leaving 16 bases between them. The V gene's germline CDR1 is KGHSH and CDR2 LQKENI. DNA of the CDR3: TGTGCCAGCTCCGCCGGGGACTCTAAGCAAGAGACCCAGTACTTC. As protein: CASSAGDSKQETQYF.

V and J are TRBV20-1 and TRBJ1-1; D uncertain. The length of the CDR3 is 15 residues. Trimming took off 3 bases at V and 3 bases at J, with 17 bases between the two ends. CDR1 and CDR2 (germline): DFQATT, SNEGSKA (reference sequence). CDR3 region: CSASEPPEGYTEAFF. The CDR3 DNA is TGCAGTGCTAGTGAGCCCCCGGAGGGCTACACTGAAGCTTTCTTT.

The chain has TRBV4-3 and TRBJ2-2; D is uncertain. The germline V and J ends were trimmed by 1 base and 5 bases, with 11 bases remaining between them. CDR3 size: 15 residues. CDR1 is LGHNA, CDR2 YSLEER, per germline. CDR3 in DNA: TGCGCCAGCAGCCAAGGACCTGAAATGACCGGGGAGCTGTTTTTT. Translation: CASSQGPEMTGELFF.

This clonotype was observed many times. The chain couples TRBV6-5 to TRBJ2-1; no reliable D call. V gave up 5 bases and J gave up 8 bases, with 10 bases separating them. Germline assignment: CDR1 MNHEY and CDR2 SVGAGI. This CDR3 is built from 12 residues. DNA for the CDR3: TGTGCCAGCAGTCCGGGTCTCGATGAGCAGTTCTTC. This sequence encodes CASSPGLDEQFF.

This clonotype has only one observation. Since a much larger clone is just one base distant, this may be a read error. The rearrangement uses TRBV5-6 and TRBJ1-1; 7 bases line up with TRBD1. CDR3 length: 14 amino acids. Germline loops: CDR1 SGHDT, CDR2 YYEEEE. The CDR3 spells CASSLPGTDPETFF. The CDR3 DNA is TGTGCCAGCAGCCTGCCCGGGACAGACCCTGAAACTTTCTTT.

The CDR3 DNA reads as TGTGCCAGCAGTTACGAGGTGCCCCCCAGGGATGACGGGGACAACACTGAAGCTTTCTTT. Encoded protein: CASSYEVPPRDDGDNTEAFF. The chain is built from TRBV6-2 or TRBV6-3 and TRBJ1-1; maybe TRBD1 (5 bases). CDR1 and CDR2 from the germline V gene are MNHEY and SVGEGT. Trimming shortened V by 2 bases and J by 2 bases, and 27 bases separated the two germline ends. The CDR3 has 20 amino acids.

The sample holds a few counts of this clonotype. The rearrangement links TRBV23-1 to TRBJ2-7; the D call may be TRBD1 or TRBD2 (5 bases each). TRBV23-1 is flagged as an ORF with uncertain function. V dropped 0 bases and J dropped 3 bases, with 18 bases sitting between them. This CDR3 is built from 17 residues. The CDR3 coding sequence is TGCGCCAGCAGTCAATCGAATCGGCAGGGAGAAAACTACGAGCAGTACTTC. Protein sequence: CASSQSNRQGENYEQYF.

On this clonotype itself: One end of the junction is discordant with germline, which a read error may explain. The CDR3 DNA reads TGTGCCAGCAGCTTGGGTATAGCGGACTCCTACAATGAGCGGTTCTTC. Translated: CASSLGIADSYNERFF. The rearrangement links TRBV5-6 to TRBJ2-1, with a possible D match to TRBD2 (6 bases). This CDR3 is built from 16 residues. CDR1 is SGHDT and CDR2 is YYEEEE in the germline V gene.

This clonotype was detected only a few times. The J gene is TRBJ2-5, the V gene TRBV4-1, with TRBD2 identical over 10 bases. The trim removed 1 base at V and 1 base at J, leaving 3 bases unmatched. Germline CDR1 is MGHRA and CDR2 is YSYEKL. The CDR3 totals 16 residues. The CDR3 DNA is TGCGCCAGCAGCCAAGTTGTAGCGGGGGGCCAAGAGACCCAGTACTTC. This codes for CASSQVVAGGQETQYF.

This clonotype came up a few times. The chain uses TRBV6-6 and TRBJ2-1; D ambiguous. V was trimmed by 10 bases and J by 3 bases, leaving 31 bases between them. The CDR3 is 19 amino acids. The germline gives CDR1 MNHNY, CDR2 SVGAGI (reference sequence). CDR3 sequence reads: CATDHPGRPPKQLYNEQFF. CDR3 nucleotide sequence: TGTGCCACCGACCATCCCGGACGCCCCCCAAAGCAACTCTACAATGAGCAGTTCTTC.

The chain has TRBV5-4 and TRBJ1-1; D remains unclear. V was trimmed by 2 bases and J by 5 bases, leaving 13 bases between them. In germline, CDR1 is SGHNT, CDR2 YYREEE (reference sequence). The CDR3 runs to 14 residues. In nucleotides, the CDR3 is TGTGCCAGCAGCTTAGACCCCGAGTTGACTGAAGCTTTCTTT. Encoded protein: CASSLDPELTEAFF.

This clonotype was detected ten times or more. The rearrangement links TRBV30 to TRBJ2-7; 8 bases map to TRBD1. The CDR3 has 14 amino acids. V shed 0 bases and J 2 bases; nucleotides not matched to a gene: 3. Germline CDR1 and CDR2: GTSNPN and SVGIG (reference sequence). CDR3 nucleotides: TGTGCCTGGAGTGTAGGGACAGGCCCCTACGAGCAGTACTTC. Protein: CAWSVGTGPYEQYF.

Only a few counts were recorded for this clonotype. The chain employs TRBV27 and TRBJ2-7, with TRBD2 matching over 7 bases. CDR1 is MNHEY, CDR2 SMNVEV, per germline (reference sequence). The CDR3 is 15 residues long. With V trimmed by 0 bases and J by 2 bases, 4 bases remained unmatched. CDR3 loop: CASSLSAGETYEQYF. The CDR3 DNA reads TGTGCCAGCAGTTTATCGGCGGGGGAGACCTACGAGCAGTACTTC.

The J gene is TRBJ1-6, the V gene TRBV12-5, with a tentative D call TRBD1 (6 bases). Trimming stripped 5 bases from V and 0 bases from J, with 14 bases between. The CDR3 is 17 amino acids. Looked up from germline, CDR1 is LGHNT and CDR2 is FRNRAP. The CDR3 loop is CASGETTGFSYNSPLHF. In nucleotides, the CDR3 is TGTGCTAGTGGTGAAACAACAGGGTTCTCCTATAATTCACCCCTCCACTTT.